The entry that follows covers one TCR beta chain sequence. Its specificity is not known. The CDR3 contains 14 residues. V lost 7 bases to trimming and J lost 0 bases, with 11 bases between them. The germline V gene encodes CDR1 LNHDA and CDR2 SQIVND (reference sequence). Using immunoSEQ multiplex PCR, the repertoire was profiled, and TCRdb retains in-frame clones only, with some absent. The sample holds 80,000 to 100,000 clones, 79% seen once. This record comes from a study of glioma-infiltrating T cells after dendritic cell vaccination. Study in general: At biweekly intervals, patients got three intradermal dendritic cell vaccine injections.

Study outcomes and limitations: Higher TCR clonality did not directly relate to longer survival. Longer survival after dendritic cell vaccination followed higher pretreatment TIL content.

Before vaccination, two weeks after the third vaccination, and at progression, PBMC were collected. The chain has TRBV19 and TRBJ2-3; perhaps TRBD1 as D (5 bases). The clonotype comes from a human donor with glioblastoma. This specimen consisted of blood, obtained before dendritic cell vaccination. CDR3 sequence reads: CASTEGVSTDTQYF. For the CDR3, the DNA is TGTGCCAGTACTGAAGGGGTCAGCACAGATACGCAGTATTTT.